This T cell receptor (beta chain) was sequenced during a study of cytomegalovirus exposure and HLA in healthy donors. The study, taken as a whole, reports: The study labeled 150 or so TCR beta chains cytomegalovirus-associated.

13 Jbeta primers and 60 Vbeta primers were used for the PCR. The protocol was immunoSEQ multiplex PCR, while the TCRdb copy is restricted to in-frame clones and leaves out a portion. Of 200,000 or so clones listed, 82% are singletons. The germline CDR1 and CDR2 sequences are MNHEY and SVGAGI. V dropped 5 bases and J dropped 1; count of bases not matched to a gene: 3. CDR3 length equals 14 residues. The count of this clone is one. Its antigen is not identified. The donors were healthy bone marrow donors. The rearrangement links TRBV6-5 to TRBJ2-7; 9 nucleotides match TRBD1. The clonotype was recovered from a boy aged 2 to 10 in good health and CMV-seronegative. The specimen sequenced was PBMCs. CDR3 nucleotides: TGTGCCAGCAGTCCGGGACAGGGTTCCTACGAGCAGTACTTC. Translation: CASSPGQGSYEQYF.